This T cell receptor (beta chain) was observed in a study of tumor-infiltrating lymphocytes in primary liver carcinoma. Background on the study: Productive TCRbeta read counts per sample ran from roughly 3.65 to 7.13 million and were similar across tissue types.

This clonotype was observed at least ten times. Germline DNA was also extracted, and blood RNA was taken from unsorted whole blood. V was clipped by 5 bases and J by 5 bases; unmatched bases: 15. The germline gives CDR1 SGHVS, CDR2 FQNEAQ. The CDR3 totals 17 residues. Starting from approximately 500 ng of total RNA, TCR beta cDNA was produced with a primer in the constant region. Amplification in three nested multiplex PCR rounds with slightly modified ARM-PCR gave rise to TCR beta libraries. TRBV1-TRBV30 forward primers paired with a C-beta reverse primer were used in the first two PCR rounds, which ran approximately 10 cycles each. TCRdb passed the multiplex PCR reads through MiXCR, listing each CDR3 protein once. The sample comprises 180,000 or so distinct CDR3 sequences, over 45% of which are singletons, and around three quarters rests with the top ten.

The TCR originated in a man aged 35 to 55 with primary liver carcinoma and hepatitis B virus infection. The chain links TRBV7-8 to TRBJ2-1; TRBD2 matches at 7 bases. The sample was peripheral blood. The CDR3 loop is CASSPGRSKGKNNEQFF. The CDR3 DNA follows: TGTGCCAGCAGCCCCGGGAGGTCGAAAGGGAAGAACAATGAGCAGTTCTTC.